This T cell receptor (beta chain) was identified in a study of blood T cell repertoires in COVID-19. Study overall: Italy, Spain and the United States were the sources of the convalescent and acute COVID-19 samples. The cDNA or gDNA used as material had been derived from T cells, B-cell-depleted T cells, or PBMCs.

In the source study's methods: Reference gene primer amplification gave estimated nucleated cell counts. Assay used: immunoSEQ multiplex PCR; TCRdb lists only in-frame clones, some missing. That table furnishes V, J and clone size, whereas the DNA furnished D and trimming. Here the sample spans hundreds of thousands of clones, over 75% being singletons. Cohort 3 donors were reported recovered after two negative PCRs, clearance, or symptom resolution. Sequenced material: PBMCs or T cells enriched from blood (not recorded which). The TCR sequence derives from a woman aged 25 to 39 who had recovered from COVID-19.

The DNA of the CDR3 is TGCAGTGCTAGCAGACAGACAAAGCAGTTCTTC. The encoded protein is CSASRQTKQFF. V gene TRBV20-1 combines with J gene TRBJ2-1, with D maybe TRBD1 (5 bases). CDR1 DFQATT and CDR2 SNEGSKA come from the germline V gene (reference sequence). The CDR3 sequence is 11 residues long. V lost 3 bases and J 11 bases, leaving 11 bases between the germline ends.